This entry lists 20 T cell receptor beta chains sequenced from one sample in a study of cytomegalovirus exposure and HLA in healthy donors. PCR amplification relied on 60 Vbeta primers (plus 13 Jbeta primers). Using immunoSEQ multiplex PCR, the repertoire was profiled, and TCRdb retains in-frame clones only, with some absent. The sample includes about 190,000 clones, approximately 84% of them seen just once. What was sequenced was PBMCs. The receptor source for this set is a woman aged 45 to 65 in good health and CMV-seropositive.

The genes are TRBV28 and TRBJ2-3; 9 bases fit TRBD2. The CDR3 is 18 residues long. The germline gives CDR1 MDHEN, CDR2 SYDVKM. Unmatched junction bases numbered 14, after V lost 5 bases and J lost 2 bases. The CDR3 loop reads CASSPKPGLALYTDTQYF. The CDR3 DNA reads TGTGCCAGCAGTCCTAAACCGGGACTAGCATTATACACAGATACGCAGTATTTT.

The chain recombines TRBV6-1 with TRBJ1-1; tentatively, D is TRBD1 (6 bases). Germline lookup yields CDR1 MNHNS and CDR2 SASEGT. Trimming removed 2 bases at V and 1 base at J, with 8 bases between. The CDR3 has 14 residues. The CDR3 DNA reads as TGTGCCAGCAGTGAAATCAGGGGGAACACTGAAGCTTTCTTT. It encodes CASSEIRGNTEAFF.

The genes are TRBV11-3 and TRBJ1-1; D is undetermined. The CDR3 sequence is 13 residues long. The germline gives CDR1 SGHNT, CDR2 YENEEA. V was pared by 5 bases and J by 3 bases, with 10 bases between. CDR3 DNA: TGTGCCAGCAGCCTCTACCCGTACACTGAAGCTTTCTTT. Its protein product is CASSLYPYTEAFF.

The CDR3 coding sequence is TGTGCCAGCAGCTTAGCGGACAGGGGTCCGAACACTGAAGCTTTCTTT. Translation: CASSLADRGPNTEAFF. The chain joins TRBV11-3 to TRBJ1-1, with TRBD1 identical over 9 bases. The junction had 4 bases not matched to a gene; V was cut back by 1 base and J by 1 base. CDR1 is SGHNT, CDR2 YENEEA, per germline. This CDR3 region has 16 residues.

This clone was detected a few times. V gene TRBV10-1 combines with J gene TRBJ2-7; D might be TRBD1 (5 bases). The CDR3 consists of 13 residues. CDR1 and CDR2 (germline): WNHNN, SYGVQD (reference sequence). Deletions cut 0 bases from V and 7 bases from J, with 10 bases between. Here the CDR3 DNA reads TGCGCCAGCAGTGAGTCGGGGCGCGTGGAGCAGTACTTC. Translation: CASSESGRVEQYF.

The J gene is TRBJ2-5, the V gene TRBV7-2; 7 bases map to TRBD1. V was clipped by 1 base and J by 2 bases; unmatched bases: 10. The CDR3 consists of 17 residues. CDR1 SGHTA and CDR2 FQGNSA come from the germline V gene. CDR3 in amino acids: CASSLVGGAATQETQYF. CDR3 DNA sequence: TGTGCCAGCAGCTTAGTAGGGGGCGCGGCGACACAAGAGACCCAGTACTTC. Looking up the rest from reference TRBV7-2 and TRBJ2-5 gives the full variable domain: GAGVSQSPSNKVTEKGKDVELRCDPISGHTALYWYRQSLGQGLEFLIYFQGNSAPDKSGLPSDRFSAERTGGSVSTLTIQRTQQEDSAVYLCASSLVGGAATQETQYFGPGTRLLVL.

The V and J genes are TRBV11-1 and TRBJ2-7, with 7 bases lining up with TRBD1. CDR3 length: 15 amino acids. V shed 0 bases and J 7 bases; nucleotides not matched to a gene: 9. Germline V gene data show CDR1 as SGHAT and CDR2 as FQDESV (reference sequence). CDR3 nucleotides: TGTGCCAGCAGCTTAGCGGTTGGACAGGTTAAGGAGCAGTACTTC. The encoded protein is CASSLAVGQVKEQYF.

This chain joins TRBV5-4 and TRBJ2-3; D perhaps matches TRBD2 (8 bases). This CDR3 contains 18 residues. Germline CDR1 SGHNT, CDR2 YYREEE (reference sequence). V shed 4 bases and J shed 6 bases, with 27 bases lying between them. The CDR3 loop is CASSPSGSGGLRGDTQYF. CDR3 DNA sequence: TGTGCCAGCAGCCCTAGTGGAAGCGGGGGACTCAGGGGGGATACGCAGTATTTT.

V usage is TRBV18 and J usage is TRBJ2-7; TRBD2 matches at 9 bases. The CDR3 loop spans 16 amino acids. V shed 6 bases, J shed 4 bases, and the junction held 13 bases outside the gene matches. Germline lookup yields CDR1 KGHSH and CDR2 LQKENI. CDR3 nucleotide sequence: TGTGCCAGCTCCCCTGGCGGTTCCAGCGGGGGGTACGAGCAGTACTTC. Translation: CASSPGGSSGGYEQYF.

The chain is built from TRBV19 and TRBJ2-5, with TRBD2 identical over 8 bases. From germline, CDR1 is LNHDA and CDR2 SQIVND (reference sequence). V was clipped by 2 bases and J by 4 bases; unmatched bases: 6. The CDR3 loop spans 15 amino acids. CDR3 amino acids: CASSILSGGRETQYF. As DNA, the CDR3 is TGTGCCAGTAGTATATTATCGGGGGGGAGAGAGACCCAGTACTTC.

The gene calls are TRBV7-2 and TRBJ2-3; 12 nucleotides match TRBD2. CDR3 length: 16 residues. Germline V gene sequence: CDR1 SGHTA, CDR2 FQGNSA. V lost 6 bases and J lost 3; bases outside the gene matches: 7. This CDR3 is CASSPLAGGRTDTQYF. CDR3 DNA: TGTGCCAGCAGTCCCCTAGCGGGGGGGAGGACAGATACGCAGTATTTT. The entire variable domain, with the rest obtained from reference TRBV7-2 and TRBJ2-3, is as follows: GAGVSQSPSNKVTEKGKDVELRCDPISGHTALYWYRQSLGQGLEFLIYFQGNSAPDKSGLPSDRFSAERTGGSVSTLTIQRTQQEDSAVYLCASSPLAGGRTDTQYFGPGTRLTVL.

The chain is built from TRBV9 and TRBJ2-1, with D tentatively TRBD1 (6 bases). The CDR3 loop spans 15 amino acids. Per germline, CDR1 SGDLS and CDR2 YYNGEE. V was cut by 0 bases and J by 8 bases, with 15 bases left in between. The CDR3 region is CASSVGTDPTYEQFF. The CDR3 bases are TGTGCCAGCAGCGTAGGGACAGACCCTACATATGAGCAGTTCTTC.

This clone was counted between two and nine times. CDR3 loop: CASSPGQGSYNSPLHF. In DNA, the CDR3 is TGTGCCAGCAGCCCCGGACAGGGCTCCTATAATTCACCCCTCCACTTT. The rearrangement joins TRBV6-6 to TRBJ1-6; TRBD1 matches 8 bases. Germline V gene sequence: CDR1 MNHNY, CDR2 SVGAGI (reference sequence). Trimming took 6 bases from V and 0 from J; bases not matched to a gene: 4. CDR3 length: 16 residues.

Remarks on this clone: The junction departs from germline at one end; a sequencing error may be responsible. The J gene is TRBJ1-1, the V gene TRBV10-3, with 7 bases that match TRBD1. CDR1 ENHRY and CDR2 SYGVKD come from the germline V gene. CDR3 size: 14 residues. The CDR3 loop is CASSEVRGQSEAFF. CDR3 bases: TGTGCCAGCAGTGAAGTCAGGGGACAGAGTGAAGCTTTCTTT.

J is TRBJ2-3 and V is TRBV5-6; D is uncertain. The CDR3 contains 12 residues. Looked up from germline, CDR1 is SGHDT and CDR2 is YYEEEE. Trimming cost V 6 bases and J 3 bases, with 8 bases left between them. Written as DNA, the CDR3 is TGTGCCAGCAAAGCGTATACAGATACGCAGTATTTT. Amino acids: CASKAYTDTQYF.

The CDR3 coding sequence is TGCGCCAGCAGCTTGGACAGTTCCTATAATTCACCCCTCCACTTT. Encoded protein: CASSLDSSYNSPLHF. The chain combines TRBV5-1 with TRBJ1-6, with D unclear. The germline V and J ends were trimmed by 0 bases and 1 base, with 5 bases remaining between them. The CDR3 has 15 amino acids. Germline CDR1 and CDR2: SGHRS and YFSETQ.

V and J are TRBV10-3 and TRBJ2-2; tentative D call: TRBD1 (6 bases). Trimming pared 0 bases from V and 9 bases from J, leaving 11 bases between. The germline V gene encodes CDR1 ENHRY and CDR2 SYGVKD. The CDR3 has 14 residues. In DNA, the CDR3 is TGTGCCATCAGTGAGTCGAGGGACATAAGGGAGCTGTTTTTT. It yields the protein CAISESRDIRELFF.

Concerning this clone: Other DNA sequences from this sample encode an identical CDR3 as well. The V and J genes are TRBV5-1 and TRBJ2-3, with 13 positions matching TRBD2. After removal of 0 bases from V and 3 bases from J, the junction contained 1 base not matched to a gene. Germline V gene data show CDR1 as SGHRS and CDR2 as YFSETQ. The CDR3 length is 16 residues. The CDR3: CASSLGTSGGTDTQYF. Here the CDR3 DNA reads TGCGCCAGCAGCTTGGGGACTAGCGGGGGAACAGATACGCAGTATTTT.

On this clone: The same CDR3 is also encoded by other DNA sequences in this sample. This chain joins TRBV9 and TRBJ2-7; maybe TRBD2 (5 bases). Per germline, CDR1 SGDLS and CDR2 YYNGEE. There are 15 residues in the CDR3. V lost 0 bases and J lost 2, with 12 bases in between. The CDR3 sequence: CASSVAVGSPYEQYF. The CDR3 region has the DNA TGTGCCAGCAGCGTAGCTGTGGGGAGCCCCTACGAGCAGTACTTC.

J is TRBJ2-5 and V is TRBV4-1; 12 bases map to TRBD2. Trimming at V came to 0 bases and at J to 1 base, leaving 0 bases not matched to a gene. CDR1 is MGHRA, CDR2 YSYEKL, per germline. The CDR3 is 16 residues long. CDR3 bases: TGCGCCAGCAGCCAAGAGACTAGCGGGGGCCAAGAGACCCAGTACTTC. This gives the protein CASSQETSGGQETQYF.